This TCR beta chain was recorded in a study of blood T cells in healthy people across ages. Study results and limitations: Conclusively comparing naive with antigen-experienced cells was impossible with unsorted PBMCs. TCR beta diversity, measured per million T cells, fell in a roughly linear way with age. Versus aged donors, long-lived donors had higher diversity and more naive CD4+ cells.

This clonotype has a handful of counts. The target antigen is unknown. PCR was performed a second time for about 7 to 11 cycles using a sample-barcoded 5' primer and a J-beta primer mix. MiXCR, run by TCRdb on the 5' RACE reads, gives a single entry per CDR3 protein. The table lists about 1.7 million distinct CDR3 sequences, 28% of them singletons. Per sample, no less than 6 micrograms of total RNA were extracted. The CDR3 covers 15 residues. Deletions cut 0 bases from V and 0 bases from J, with 9 bases between. CDR1 and CDR2 from the germline V gene are SGHKS and YYEKEE (reference sequence). Sequences were obtained from blood. This TCR was sampled from a woman aged 25 to 45 in good health. The chain employs TRBV5-5 and TRBJ1-1; no clear D. CDR3 protein: CASSLAFWVNTEAFF. In DNA, the CDR3 is TGTGCCAGCAGCTTGGCCTTTTGGGTGAACACTGAAGCTTTCTTT.